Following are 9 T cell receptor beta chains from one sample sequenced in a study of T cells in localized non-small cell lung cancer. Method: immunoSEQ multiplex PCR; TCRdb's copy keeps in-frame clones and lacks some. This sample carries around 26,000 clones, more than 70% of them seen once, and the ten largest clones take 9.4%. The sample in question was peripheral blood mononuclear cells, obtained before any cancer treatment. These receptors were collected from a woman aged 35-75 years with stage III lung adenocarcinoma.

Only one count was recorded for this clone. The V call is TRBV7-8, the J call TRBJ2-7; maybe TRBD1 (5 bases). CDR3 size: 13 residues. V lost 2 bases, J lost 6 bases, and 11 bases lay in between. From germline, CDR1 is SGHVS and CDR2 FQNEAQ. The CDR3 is CASSLTRTTEQYF. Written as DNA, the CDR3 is TGTGCCAGCAGCTTAACCCGGACAACCGAGCAGTACTTC.

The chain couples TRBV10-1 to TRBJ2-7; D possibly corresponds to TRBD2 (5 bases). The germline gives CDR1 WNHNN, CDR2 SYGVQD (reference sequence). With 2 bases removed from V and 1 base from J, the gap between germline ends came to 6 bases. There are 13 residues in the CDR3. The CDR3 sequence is CASSERGSYEQYF. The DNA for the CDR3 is TGCGCCAGCAGTGAGCGGGGTTCCTACGAGCAGTACTTC.

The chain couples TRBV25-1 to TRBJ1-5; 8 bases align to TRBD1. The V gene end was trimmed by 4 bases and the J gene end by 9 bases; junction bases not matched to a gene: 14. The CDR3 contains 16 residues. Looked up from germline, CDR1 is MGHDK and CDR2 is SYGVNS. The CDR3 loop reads CASSANQGQGGWPQHF. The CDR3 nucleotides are TGTGCCAGCAGTGCCAACCAAGGACAGGGCGGGTGGCCCCAGCATTTT.

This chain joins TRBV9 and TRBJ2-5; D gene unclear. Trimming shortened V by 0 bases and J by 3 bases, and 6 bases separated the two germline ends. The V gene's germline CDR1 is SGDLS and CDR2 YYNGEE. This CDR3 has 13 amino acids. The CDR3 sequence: CASSVGQEETQYF. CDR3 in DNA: TGTGCCAGCAGCGTAGGGCAGGAAGAGACCCAGTACTTC.

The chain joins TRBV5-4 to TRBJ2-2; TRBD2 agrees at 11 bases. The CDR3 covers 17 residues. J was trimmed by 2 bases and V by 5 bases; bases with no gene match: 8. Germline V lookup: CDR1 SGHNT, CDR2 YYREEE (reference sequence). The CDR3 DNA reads TGTGCCAGCAGTCCCCAGACTAGCGGGATTAACACCGGGGAGCTGTTTTTT. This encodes CASSPQTSGINTGELFF.

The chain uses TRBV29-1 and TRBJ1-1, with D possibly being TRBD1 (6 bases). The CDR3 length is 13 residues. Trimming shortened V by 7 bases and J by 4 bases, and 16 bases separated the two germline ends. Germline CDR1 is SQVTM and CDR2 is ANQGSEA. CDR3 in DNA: TGCAGCGCCCGACGGGGGGGCATCACTGAAGCTTTCTTT. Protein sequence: CSARRGGITEAFF.

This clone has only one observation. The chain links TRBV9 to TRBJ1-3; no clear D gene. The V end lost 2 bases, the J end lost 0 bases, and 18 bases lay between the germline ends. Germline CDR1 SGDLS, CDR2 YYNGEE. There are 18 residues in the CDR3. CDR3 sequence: CASSVLPSTEISGNTIYF. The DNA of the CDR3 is TGTGCCAGCAGCGTTCTCCCCTCAACGGAGATCTCTGGAAACACCATATATTTT.

The CDR3 here is CASSLGTGEAFF. The CDR3 nucleotides read TGTGCCAGCAGCTTAGGGACAGGGGAAGCTTTCTTT. The chain uses TRBV7-9 and TRBJ1-1; TRBD1 agrees at 8 bases. Trimming at V came to 1 base and at J to 8 bases, leaving 0 bases not matched to a gene. Per germline, CDR1 SEHNR and CDR2 FQNEAQ (reference sequence). CDR3 length: 12 amino acids.

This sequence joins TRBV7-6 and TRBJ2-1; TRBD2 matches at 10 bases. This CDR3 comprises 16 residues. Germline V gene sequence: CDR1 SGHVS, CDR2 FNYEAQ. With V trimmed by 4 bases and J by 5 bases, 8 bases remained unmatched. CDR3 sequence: CASSSLASGGNNEQFF. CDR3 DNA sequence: TGTGCCAGCAGCTCCTTGGCTAGCGGGGGTAACAATGAGCAGTTCTTC.